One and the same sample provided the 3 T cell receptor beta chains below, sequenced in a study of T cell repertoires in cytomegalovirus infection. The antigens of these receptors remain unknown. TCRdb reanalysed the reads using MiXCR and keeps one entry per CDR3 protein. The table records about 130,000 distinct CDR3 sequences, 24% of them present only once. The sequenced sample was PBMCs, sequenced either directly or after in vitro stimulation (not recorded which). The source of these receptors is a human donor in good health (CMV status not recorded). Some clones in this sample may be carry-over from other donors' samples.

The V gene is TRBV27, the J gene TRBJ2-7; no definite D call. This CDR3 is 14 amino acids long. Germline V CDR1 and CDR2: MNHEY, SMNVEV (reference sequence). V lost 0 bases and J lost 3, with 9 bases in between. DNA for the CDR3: TGTGCCAGCAGTTTATCGCCCAACCACTACGAGCAGTACTTC. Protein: CASSLSPNHYEQYF.

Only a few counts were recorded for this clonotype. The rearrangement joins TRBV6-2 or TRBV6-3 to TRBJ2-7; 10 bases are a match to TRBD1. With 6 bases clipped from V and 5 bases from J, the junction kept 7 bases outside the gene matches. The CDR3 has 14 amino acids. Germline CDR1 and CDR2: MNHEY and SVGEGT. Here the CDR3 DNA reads TGTGCCAGCAGCCTCCCGACAGGGGGCAACGAGCAGTACTTC. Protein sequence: CASSLPTGGNEQYF.

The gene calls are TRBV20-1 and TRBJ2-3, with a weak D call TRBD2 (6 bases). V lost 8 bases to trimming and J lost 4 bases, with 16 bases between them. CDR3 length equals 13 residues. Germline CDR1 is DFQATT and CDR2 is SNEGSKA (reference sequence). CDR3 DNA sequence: TGCAGTCCTTTTAGGGAGGAAGCAGATACGCAGTATTTT. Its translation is CSPFREEADTQYF.